The 20 T cell receptor beta chains presented below share a single source sample, sequenced in a study of cytomegalovirus exposure and HLA in healthy donors. The primer mix had 60 Vbeta and 13 Jbeta primers. Some clones are missing from TCRdb's copy, which holds only in-frame ones; the method was immunoSEQ multiplex PCR. The sample holds about 130,000 clones, 78% seen once. Input material: PBMCs. These receptors were obtained from a man under 40 in good health and CMV-seropositive.

The chain recombines TRBV27 with TRBJ1-1, with TRBD1 identical over 9 bases. The V and J ends lost 4 bases and 7 bases, in that order; junction bases with no gene match: 7. The CDR3 has 14 residues. Germline CDR1 and CDR2: MNHEY and SMNVEV (reference sequence). The CDR3 nucleotides are TGTGCCAGCAGTTCAGCCGGGACAGGGCTTGAAGCTTTCTTT. It codes for CASSSAGTGLEAFF.

This sequence joins TRBV15 and TRBJ1-1; D ambiguous. V lost 0 bases to trimming and J lost 1 base, with 3 bases between them. Germline V gives CDR1 LNHNV, CDR2 YYDKDF (reference sequence). The CDR3 is 13 residues long. The CDR3 protein is CATSRDRNTEAFF. The CDR3 nucleotides read TGTGCCACCAGCAGAGACAGGAACACTGAAGCTTTCTTT. Using reference TRBV15 and TRBJ1-1 for the parts outside the CDR3, the full variable domain is DAMVIQNPRYQVTQFGKPVTLSCSQTLNHNVMYWYQQKSSQAPKLLFHYYDKDFNNEADTPDNFQSRRPNTSFCFLDIRSPGLGDTAMYLCATSRDRNTEAFFGQGTRLTVV.

The chain joins TRBV7-9 to TRBJ2-1; TRBD2 agrees at 14 bases. V lost 10 bases and J lost 8; bases outside the gene matches: 13. This CDR3 region has 16 residues. Per the germline V gene, CDR1 is SEHNR and CDR2 is FQNEAQ (reference sequence). The chain's CDR3 is CATGTSGGIALDEQFF. The CDR3 bases are TGTGCCACCGGGACTAGCGGGGGAATCGCGCTCGATGAGCAGTTCTTC.

The chain couples TRBV5-4 to TRBJ2-3, with TRBD2 matching over 13 bases. This CDR3 spans 16 amino acids. Trimming removed 4 bases from V and 4 bases from J; junction bases left unmatched: 6. Germline V gives CDR1 SGHNT, CDR2 YYREEE (reference sequence). The CDR3 reads CASSRGTSGIPDTQYF. The DNA for the CDR3 is TGTGCCAGCAGCCGGGGGACTAGCGGGATTCCAGATACGCAGTATTTT.

The chain recombines TRBV10-3 with TRBJ1-2, with TRBD1 matching 11 bases. The CDR3 covers 13 residues. The V gene's germline CDR1 is ENHRY and CDR2 SYGVKD. V was pared by 7 bases and J by 7 bases, with 5 bases of the junction left unmatched. CDR3 in DNA: TGTGCCATCAATGGACAGGGGGCCTCTGGCTACACCTTC. It yields the protein CAINGQGASGYTF.

This rearrangement joins TRBV11-2 to TRBJ2-1; 8 nucleotides agree with TRBD2. The J segment lost 4 bases and the V segment lost 4 bases, leaving 9 bases of the junction unmatched. Germline CDR1 and CDR2: SGHAT and FQNNGV. The CDR3 is made up of 16 amino acids. CDR3 sequence reads: CASSSTTGTRYNEQFF. The CDR3 region has the DNA TGTGCCAGCAGCTCAACGACCGGGACTAGGTACAATGAGCAGTTCTTC.

The V and J genes are TRBV4-1 and TRBJ2-7, with 9 positions matching TRBD1. From germline, CDR1 is MGHRA and CDR2 YSYEKL. The V segment lost 2 bases and the J segment 5 bases; nucleotides outside the gene matches: 4. The CDR3 runs 14 residues. Written as DNA, the CDR3 is TGCGCCAGCAGCCAACGGGACAGGGTGGACGAGCAGTACTTC. Translated, it gives CASSQRDRVDEQYF.

This clone came up a few times. V is TRBV27 and J is TRBJ2-7; 10 bases are a match to TRBD2. The CDR3 runs 14 residues. The germline V gene encodes CDR1 MNHEY and CDR2 SMNVEV (reference sequence). J lost 4 bases, V lost 4 bases, and 4 bases had no gene match. CDR3 protein: CASSSETSGYEQYF. CDR3 coding DNA: TGTGCCAGCAGTTCCGAGACTAGCGGGTACGAGCAGTACTTC.

The CDR3: CASSWETGADTEAFF. The CDR3 nucleotides read TGCGCCAGCAGCTGGGAGACAGGGGCCGACACTGAAGCTTTCTTT. The chain recombines TRBV5-1 with TRBJ1-1; 8 nucleotides line up with TRBD1. The V gene's germline CDR1 is SGHRS and CDR2 YFSETQ. This CDR3 region has 15 residues. Trimming cost V 3 bases and J 3 bases; bases outside gene matches: 7.

The rearrangement joins TRBV4-3 to TRBJ1-2; weak D call: TRBD1 (6 bases). This CDR3 comprises 13 residues. The V gene's germline CDR1 is LGHNA and CDR2 YSLEER. V was cut by 5 bases and J by 8 bases, with 15 bases left in between. CDR3 sequence (DNA): TGCGCCAGCAGCGAACAGGGTGTCTGGGGCTACACCTTC. As protein: CASSEQGVWGYTF.

This clone was recorded once. The chain joins TRBV28 to TRBJ2-7; 10 bases are shared with TRBD1. Unmatched junction bases numbered 10, after V lost 6 bases and J lost 5 bases. CDR1 and CDR2 from the germline V gene are MDHEN and SYDVKM. This CDR3 has 15 amino acids. This CDR3 reads CASSPAGQGTHEQYF. The CDR3 DNA follows: TGTGCCAGCAGCCCCGCGGGACAGGGGACCCACGAGCAGTACTTC.

This chain connects TRBV11-3 to TRBJ2-5; D is unresolved. Trimming stripped 3 bases from V and 1 base from J, with 6 bases between. Germline assignment: CDR1 SGHNT and CDR2 YENEEA. The CDR3 contains 13 residues. The CDR3 is CASSFAAQETQYF. The CDR3 DNA follows: TGTGCCAGCAGCTTCGCGGCCCAAGAGACCCAGTACTTC.

This chain uses TRBV5-4 with TRBJ2-3; D perhaps matches TRBD2 (5 bases). CDR3 size: 14 residues. Germline CDR1 reads SGHNT; CDR2 reads YYREEE (reference sequence). V was cut by 1 base and J by 4 bases, with 10 bases left in between. The CDR3 DNA is TGTGCCAGCAGCTTGACTAGTTGGGCAGATACGCAGTATTTT. It specifies CASSLTSWADTQYF.

The V gene is TRBV6-5, the J gene TRBJ1-1; TRBD1 aligns across 10 bases. The germline V gene encodes CDR1 MNHEY and CDR2 SVGAGI. V was clipped by 4 bases and J by 5 bases; unmatched bases: 7. CDR3 length equals 15 residues. This chain's CDR3 is CASSSTGGQGTEAFF. DNA for the CDR3: TGTGCCAGCAGTTCGACAGGGGGCCAAGGAACTGAAGCTTTCTTT.

V gene TRBV6-5 combines with J gene TRBJ2-3, with 7 nucleotides matching TRBD2. Losses at the gene ends were 4 bases for V and 2 bases for J; bases not matched to a gene: 3. In germline, CDR1 is MNHEY, CDR2 SVGAGI. CDR3 length: 14 residues. The CDR3 DNA is TGTGCCAGCAGTTTAGCGGGTCCCACAGATACGCAGTATTTT. Its protein is CASSLAGPTDTQYF.

This clone was seen once. The chain is built from TRBV27 and TRBJ1-2; TRBD1 agrees at 8 bases. In germline, CDR1 is MNHEY, CDR2 SMNVEV (reference sequence). The CDR3 has 13 amino acids. Unmatched junction bases numbered 7, after V lost 9 bases and J lost 4 bases. The CDR3 nucleotides are TGTGCCAGTTTAGGACAGGGTTCCTATGGCTACACCTTC. It encodes CASLGQGSYGYTF.

The chain combines TRBV5-6 with TRBJ2-7; 8 bases agree with TRBD2. V lost 0 bases to trimming and J lost 0 bases; unmatched junction nucleotides: 5. The CDR3 has 16 amino acids. Germline lookup yields CDR1 SGHDT and CDR2 YYEEEE. CDR3 in amino acids: CASSLVGSGSSYEQYF. DNA for the CDR3: TGTGCCAGCAGCTTGGTCGGGAGCGGGAGCTCCTACGAGCAGTACTTC.

V usage is TRBV20-1 and J usage is TRBJ2-5; D not certain. The CDR3 consists of 11 residues. V was shortened by 3 bases and J by 8 bases, with 10 bases between the two germline ends. Germline assignment: CDR1 DFQATT and CDR2 SNEGSKA (reference sequence). CDR3 protein: CSASQARTQYF. As DNA, the CDR3 is TGCAGTGCTAGTCAAGCCCGTACCCAGTACTTC.

This chain links TRBV7-8 with TRBJ2-6; TRBD1 matches at 7 bases. V was clipped by 3 bases and J by 0 bases; unmatched bases: 5. CDR3 length: 17 amino acids. Germline V CDR1 and CDR2: SGHVS, FQNEAQ. As DNA, the CDR3 is TGTGCCAGCAGCTTCGGACAGGTTTTCTCTGGGGCCAACGTCCTGACTTTC. Amino acids: CASSFGQVFSGANVLTF.

In DNA, the CDR3 is TGTGCCAGCAGTCCCCGGAGGGAGCGGATCACAGATACGCAGTATTTT. This codes for CASSPRRERITDTQYF. This chain uses TRBV14 with TRBJ2-3; D perhaps matches TRBD2 (6 bases). V was clipped by 6 bases and J by 2 bases, with 18 bases between them. Looked up from germline, CDR1 is SGHDN and CDR2 is FVKESK. This CDR3 contains 16 residues.